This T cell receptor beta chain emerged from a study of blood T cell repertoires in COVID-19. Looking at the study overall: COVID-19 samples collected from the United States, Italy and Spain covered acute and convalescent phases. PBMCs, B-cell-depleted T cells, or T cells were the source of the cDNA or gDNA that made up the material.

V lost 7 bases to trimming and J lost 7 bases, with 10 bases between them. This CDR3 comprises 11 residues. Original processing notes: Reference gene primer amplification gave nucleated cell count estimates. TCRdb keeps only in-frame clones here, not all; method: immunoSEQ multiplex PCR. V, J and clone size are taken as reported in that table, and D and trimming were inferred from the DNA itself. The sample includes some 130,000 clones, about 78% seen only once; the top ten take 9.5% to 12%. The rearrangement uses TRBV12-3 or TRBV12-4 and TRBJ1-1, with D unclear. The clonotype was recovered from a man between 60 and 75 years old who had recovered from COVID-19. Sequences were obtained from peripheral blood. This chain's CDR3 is CASTPRSEAFF. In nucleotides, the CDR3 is TGTGCCAGCACCCCTCGCAGTGAAGCTTTCTTT.